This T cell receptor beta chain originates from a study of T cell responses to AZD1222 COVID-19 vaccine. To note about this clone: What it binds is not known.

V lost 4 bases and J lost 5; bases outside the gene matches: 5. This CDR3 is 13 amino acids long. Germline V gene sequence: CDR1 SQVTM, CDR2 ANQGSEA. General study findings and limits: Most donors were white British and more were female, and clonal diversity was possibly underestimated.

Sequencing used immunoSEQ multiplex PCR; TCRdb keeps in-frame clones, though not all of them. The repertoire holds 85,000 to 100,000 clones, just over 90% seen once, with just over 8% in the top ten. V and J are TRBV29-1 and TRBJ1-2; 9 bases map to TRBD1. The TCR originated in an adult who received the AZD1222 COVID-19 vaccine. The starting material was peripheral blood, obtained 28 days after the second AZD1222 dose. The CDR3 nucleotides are TGCAGCGTTGGGACAGGGGCCCTATATGGCTACACCTTC. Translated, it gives CSVGTGALYGYTF.